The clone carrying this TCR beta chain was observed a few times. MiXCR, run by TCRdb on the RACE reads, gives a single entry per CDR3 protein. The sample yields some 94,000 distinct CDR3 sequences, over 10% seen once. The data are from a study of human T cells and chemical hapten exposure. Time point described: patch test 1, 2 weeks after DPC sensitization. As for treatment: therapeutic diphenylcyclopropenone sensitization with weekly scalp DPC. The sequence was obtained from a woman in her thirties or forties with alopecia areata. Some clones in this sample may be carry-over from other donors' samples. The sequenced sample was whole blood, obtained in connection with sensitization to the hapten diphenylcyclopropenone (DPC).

The CDR3 spells CATSDFGDTDTQYF. The CDR3 nucleotides read TGTGCCACCAGTGATTTTGGTGACACAGATACGCAGTATTTT. The chain couples TRBV24-1 to TRBJ2-3; the D is unclear. The ends were cut back, 1 base at V and 2 bases at J, with 6 bases in the middle. Looked up from germline, CDR1 is KGHDR and CDR2 is SFDVKD. The CDR3 runs to 14 residues.